This TCR beta chain was profiled in a study of breast tumors, draining lymph nodes, adjacent tissues. Study findings and constraints: Compared with lymph nodes, tumors were less diverse; compared with nontumor tissue, more.

Samples came from axillary lymph nodes draining the breast cancer. This clonotype appeared many times. The antigen is not known. Using its own MiXCR run on the multiplex PCR reads, TCRdb lists one record per CDR3 protein. The top ten clones hold roughly 3.6% of a sample with some 120,000 distinct CDR3 sequences, less than 20% of them seen once. This TCR was sampled from a female donor with breast cancer. Some clones in this sample may be carry-over from other donors' samples. The sequenced sample consisted of axillary lymph node tissue.

The CDR3 region is CASSSTPPVTQYF. In nucleotides, the CDR3 is TGTGCCAGCAGCTCTACCCCGCCGGTTACGCAGTATTTT. This chain uses TRBV2 with TRBJ2-3; no reliable D call. Per the germline V gene, CDR1 is SNHLY and CDR2 is FYNNEI. Deletions cut 6 bases from V and 8 bases from J, with 15 bases between. This CDR3 comprises 13 residues. The variable domain in full, with the rest retrieved from reference TRBV2 and TRBJ2-3, is EPEVTQTPSHQVTQMGQEVILRCVPISNHLYFYWYRQILGQKVEFLVSFYNNEISEKSEIFDDQFSVERPDGSNFTLKIRSTKLEDSAMYFCASSSTPPVTQYFGPGTRLTVL.